This note documents a single T cell receptor beta chain sequence. This table comes from immunoSEQ multiplex PCR, and its TCRdb copy is limited to in-frame clones, with some not included. Here the sample spans 130,000 to 150,000 clones, 88% being singletons. The sample originates from a study of T cell responses to AZD1222 COVID-19 vaccine. CDR3 length: 16 amino acids. Trimming removed 1 base at V and 2 bases at J, with 13 bases between. Germline-derived CDR1 and CDR2 are SGHDT and YYEEEE. The receptor's source is an adult in good health. J is TRBJ1-3 and V is TRBV5-6; D is perhaps TRBD1 (5 bases). The source material was peripheral blood, sampled on day 0 of AZD1222 vaccination. The CDR3 bases are TGTGCCAGCAGCTTGAAAGGGGTTCGACCTGGAAACACCATATATTTT. It specifies CASSLKGVRPGNTIYF.